The sequence of this TCR beta chain was determined in a study of T cell repertoires in cytomegalovirus infection. Study as a whole: Indications came from public TCR beta signatures; they pointed to CMV infection and to a matching HLA type. Study results and caveats: The study identified carriers of CMV plus the relevant HLA from cumulative public TCR beta family frequency. Clonotypes of TCR beta that were HLA-C-restricted and CMV-specific dominated the ex vivo response.

The germline CDR1 and CDR2 sequences are SGHVS and FNYEAQ. J gave up 4 bases and V 4 bases, and 14 bases lay outside the gene matches. This CDR3 is 18 amino acids long. Using its own MiXCR run on the reads, TCRdb lists one record per CDR3 protein. The data hold fewer than 550,000 distinct CDR3 sequences, with about 30% observed a single time. Concerning this clonotype itself: Its specificity is unknown.

The J gene is TRBJ2-1, the V gene TRBV7-6; 9 bases align to TRBD2. Material: PBMCs. The receptor was derived from a human donor in good health (CMV status not recorded). Some clones in this sample may be carry-over from other donors' samples. This CDR3 is CASSSRLPSGRLYNEQFF. CDR3 in DNA: TGTGCCAGCAGCTCACGTTTACCAAGCGGGAGGTTATACAATGAGCAGTTCTTC.